This T cell receptor (beta chain) was captured by sequencing in a study of OX40 agonist ivuxolimab in advanced cancers. Worth noting for this clone: Its antigen is still unknown. This sample includes further DNA sequences coding for the same CDR3.

The CDR3 contains 14 residues. V lost 0 bases to trimming and J lost 6 bases, with 11 bases between them. CDR1 is SGHNT, CDR2 YYREEE, per germline (reference sequence). Clones were sequenced by immunoSEQ multiplex PCR, and TCRdb holds only the in-frame ones, with some missing. The sample lists tens of thousands of clones, 70% to 90% occurring once. Patients with autoimmune history or systemic immunosuppression were excluded. Blood was sampled at baseline, cycle 4 day 1, and cycle 7 day 1. Study results and caveats: CD8+ T cells averaged more expanded clones than CD4+. With doses of 0.1 to 3.0 mg/kg, CD4+ and CD8+ blood T cells had undergone clonal expansion by week 6.

The rearrangement joins TRBV5-4 to TRBJ2-3; tentative D call: TRBD2 (7 bases). The receptor was derived from an adult with an advanced solid tumor such as melanoma, head and neck, liver or kidney cancer. This specimen was CD4+ or CD8+ T cells sorted from blood, taken in a trial of the OX40 agonist ivuxolimab. Written as DNA, the CDR3 is TGTGCCAGCAGCTTGGGCGCGGGGGCGGATACGCAGTATTTT. Protein: CASSLGAGADTQYF.